Following are 14 T cell receptor beta chains from one sample sequenced in a study of T cells expressing NK-cell markers. After re-calling the 5' RACE reads, TCRdb lists one entry per CDR3 protein, DNA absent. In total, the table holds approximately 420,000 distinct CDR3 sequences. Specimen: blood T cells: a sorted CD56 or NKG2C T cell subset, CD4+ or CD8+ T cells, or bulk PBMC T cells (not recorded which). The receptor set was obtained from a woman aged 45-60 years in good health.

V and J are TRBV7-2 and TRBJ2-1; there is no DNA to check the TCRdb D call of TRBD1. The germline CDR1 and CDR2 sequences are SGHTA and FQGNSA. CDR3 length equals 15 residues. CDR3 sequence reads: CASRRLGGSYNEQFF.

V is TRBV29-1 and J is TRBJ1-5. Germline V gene data show CDR1 as SQVTM and CDR2 as ANQGSEA. This CDR3 is built from 13 residues. The CDR3 region is CSVGPGGNQPQHF. Combining the CDR3 with reference TRBV29-1 and TRBJ1-5 gives the whole variable domain SAVISQKPSRDICQRGTSLTIQCQVDSQVTMMFWYRQQPGQSLTLIATANQGSEATYESGFVIDKFPISRPNLTFSTLTVSNMSPEDSSIYLCSVGPGGNQPQHFGDGTRLSIL.

V and J are TRBV5-1 and TRBJ2-2. Germline V gene data show CDR1 as SGHRS and CDR2 as YFSETQ. This CDR3 is 13 amino acids long. The CDR3 is CASSLQLTGELFF.

The rearrangement joins TRBV29-1 to TRBJ1-3; no DNA is available, so the TRBD1 call from TCRdb remains unchecked. Germline-derived CDR1 and CDR2 are SQVTM and ANQGSEA. This CDR3 has 13 residues. CDR3 protein: CSAGTGNGNTIYF.

The chain employs TRBV11-2 and TRBJ2-2; TCRdb reports TRBD2, a call that lacks DNA to check it against. The germline V gene encodes CDR1 SGHAT and CDR2 FQNNGV. The CDR3 runs 16 residues. CDR3: CASSSRLAGGTGELFF.

V is TRBV6-2 or TRBV6-3 and J is TRBJ2-3; TCRdb picks TRBD2, but there is no DNA to check that call. The CDR3 covers 16 residues. Germline V gene sequence: CDR1 MNHEY, CDR2 SVGEGT. The CDR3 reads CASSYSKRERADTQYF.

The chain joins TRBV5-1 to TRBJ2-5; TCRdb outputs TRBD1, but without DNA this stays unchecked. There are 15 residues in the CDR3. Germline V gives CDR1 SGHRS, CDR2 YFSETQ. This CDR3 is CASSLAGTEKETQYF.

This chain connects TRBV10-2 to TRBJ2-1; the D gene TCRdb calls, TRBD2, cannot be checked with no DNA. The CDR3 loop spans 13 amino acids. In germline, CDR1 is WSHSY, CDR2 SAAADI. CDR3 region: CASEGLADNEQFF.

V is TRBV29-1 and J is TRBJ1-2; the TCRdb call, TRBD1, lacks DNA for checking. The CDR3 covers 13 residues. Germline CDR1 and CDR2: SQVTM and ANQGSEA. The CDR3 region is CSVTAGGWYGYTF. The full variable domain, its missing parts supplied by reference TRBV29-1 and TRBJ1-2, is SAVISQKPSRDICQRGTSLTIQCQVDSQVTMMFWYRQQPGQSLTLIATANQGSEATYESGFVIDKFPISRPNLTFSTLTVSNMSPEDSSIYLCSVTAGGWYGYTFGSGTRLTVV.

V and J are TRBV6-6 and TRBJ2-5. The germline gives CDR1 MNHNY, CDR2 SVGAGI (reference sequence). This CDR3 contains 14 residues. The CDR3 sequence is CASSYSGVQETQYF.

This chain links TRBV11-2 with TRBJ2-7; TCRdb's D call, TRBD2, is unchecked because there is no DNA. This CDR3 has 14 residues. Per germline, CDR1 SGHAT and CDR2 FQNNGV. The CDR3 spells CAELAGEGHYEQYF.

The rearrangement links TRBV12-3 or TRBV12-4 to TRBJ1-5; no DNA is available, so the TRBD1 call from TCRdb remains unchecked. The CDR3 sequence is 14 residues long. CDR3 sequence: CASSYRDPNQPQHF.

The chain is built from TRBV20-1 and TRBJ2-5; TCRdb lists TRBD1, though no DNA is available to test this call. CDR1 and CDR2 (germline): DFQATT, SNEGSKA (reference sequence). CDR3 length: 13 residues. CDR3 protein: CSAHRGRWETQYF.

This rearrangement joins TRBV27 to TRBJ2-7; TCRdb selects TRBD2, and the lack of DNA leaves this call unchecked. The CDR3 extends over 15 amino acids. CDR1 and CDR2 (germline): MNHEY, SMNVEV (reference sequence). Here the CDR3 reads CASKVDSGSSYEQYF.